The rows below give T cell receptor beta chains drawn from one sample of a study of T-cell reconstitution after alpha-beta-depleted transplantation in children. TCRdb reprocessed the PCR reads via MiXCR and lists one record per CDR3 protein. This sample carries 210,000 or so distinct CDR3 sequences, roughly 10% of them seen once, and the ten largest clones take roughly 6.2%. The sample was PBMCs from the stem cell graft donor, taken from the stem cell graft. These receptors came from a human donor who donated a stem cell graft to a child with acute lymphoblastic leukemia. Both conserved end residues are part of each CDR3. A D gene is named only where the DNA matches it firmly. A row's size may be missing; if present it is once, few, many or a size class.

>TRBJ1-2|TRBV12-3/TRBV12-4|NA|many
TGTGCCAGCAGCCCGGGAGACAATTTTGGAGAAGTCTATGGCTACACCTTC
CASSPGDNFGEVYGYTF
>TRBJ1-2|TRBV6-5|NA|few
TGTGCCAGCAGTTACGCTGTTGGACGGGGACTCCGTAACTATGGCTACACCTTC
CASSYAVGRGLRNYGYTF
>TRBJ1-6|TRBV2|TRBD1|few
TGTGCCAGTTTGGGACAGGCGGGGAATTCACCCCTCCACTTT
CASLGQAGNSPLHF
>TRBJ1-1|TRBV5-1|NA|many
TGCGCCAGCTGGAGCGGGGTCCTACCCTTGAACACTGAAGCTTTCTTT
CASWSGVLPLNTEAFF
>TRBJ2-5|TRBV7-8|TRBD2|many
TGTGCCAGCACTGATAGCGGGGGTAGGGAGACCCAGTACTTC
CASTDSGGRETQYF
>TRBJ2-1|TRBV24-1|NA|NA
TGTGCCACCAGTGAGTACCCTCAGAGCTCCTACAATGAGCAGTTCTTC
CATSEYPQSSYNEQFF
>TRBJ1-1|TRBV11-2|NA|few
TGTGCCAGCAGCTCCCTTGGGGTAGGATCTGTGGAATCTGAAGCTTTCTTT
CASSSLGVGSVESEAFF
>TRBJ2-7|TRBV5-6|TRBD2|NA
TGTGCCAGCCGACGACTAGCGGGGGGGCCAATTGATGAGCAGTACTTC
CASRRLAGGPIDEQYF
>TRBJ2-7|TRBV27|TRBD2|NA
TGTGCCAGCAGTTGCCCCGGGACTAGCGGGGCGGACTACGAGCAGTACTTC
CASSCPGTSGADYEQYF
>TRBJ2-2|TRBV7-6|NA|few
TGTGCCAGCATCCCACGGGACAACATCATCACCGGGGAGCTGTTTTTT
CASIPRDNIITGELFF
>TRBJ2-3|TRBV5-1|NA|few
TGCGCCAGCAGGCTAGCTTCAGATACGCAGTATTTT
CASRLASDTQYF
>TRBJ1-2|TRBV11-2|NA|few
TGTGCCAGCAGCTTAGATCAAATCTCGGTAGGATCGGGCGGCTACACCTTC
CASSLDQISVGSGGYTF
>TRBJ2-1|TRBV27|TRBD2|NA
TGTGCCAGCAGAGGAACTAGCGGGGGCCCCTACAATGAGCAGTTCTTC
CASRGTSGGPYNEQFF
>TRBJ1-2|TRBV27|NA|NA
TGTGCCAGCAGTTCACAGGGTTGGTATGGCTACACCTTC
CASSSQGWYGYTF
>TRBJ2-1|TRBV20-1|NA|many
TGCAGTGCTAGGGAGCCCAACGAGTCAAATGAGCAGTTCTTC
CSAREPNESNEQFF
>TRBJ1-1|TRBV12-5|NA|few
TGTGCTAGTGGTCACGGGGTGAGCACTGAAGCTTTCTTT
CASGHGVSTEAFF
>TRBJ1-4|TRBV20-1|NA|NA
TGCAGTGCCTCAAGGGGAATTAATGAAAAACTGTTTTTT
CSASRGINEKLFF
>TRBJ1-3|TRBV3-1|TRBD1|few
TGTGCCAGCAGCCTCATAACAGGGGCTACTGGAAACACCATATATTTT
CASSLITGATGNTIYF
>TRBJ1-2|TRBV20-1|TRBD1|NA
TGCAGTGCCAGATTGACAGGGAAGGGCTATGGCTACACCTTC
CSARLTGKGYGYTF
>TRBJ1-2|TRBV6-5|NA|few
TGTGCCAGCACTTTTGACAGCGGGGGTTCGTACGGCTACACCTTC
CASTFDSGGSYGYTF
>TRBJ2-3|TRBV7-2|NA|NA
TGTGCCAGCAGCTTAGTTGTCAGCCCTAGCACAGATACGCAGTATTTT
CASSLVVSPSTDTQYF
>TRBJ1-1|TRBV4-1|TRBD1|NA
TGCGCCAGCAGCCAAGACCAGGGGGTTCACACTGAAGCTTTCTTT
CASSQDQGVHTEAFF
>TRBJ1-5|TRBV4-2|TRBD1|NA
TGTGCCAGCAGCCAAGGGACAGGGGGCAATCAGCCCCAGCATTTT
CASSQGTGGNQPQHF
>TRBJ2-5|TRBV7-6|NA|NA
TGTGCCAGCAGCTTTAGCGTCTCGGAGACCCAGTACTTC
CASSFSVSETQYF
>TRBJ1-1|TRBV5-1|NA|few
TGCGCCAGCAGCTGGGACGGAGAAGCTTTCTTT
CASSWDGEAFF
>TRBJ1-2|TRBV12-3/TRBV12-4|NA|NA
TGTGCCAGCAGTTGGTCACCAGGGGAGGGACCCTATGGCTACACCTTC
CASSWSPGEGPYGYTF
>TRBJ2-7|TRBV3-1|NA|NA
TGTGCCAGCAGCCAGGATTTGGAGCAGTACTTC
CASSQDLEQYF
>TRBJ1-1|TRBV5-1|NA|few
TGCGCCAGCAGCAACATACAGGGTGCGAACTTTGTCACTGAAGCTTTCTTT
CASSNIQGANFVTEAFF
>TRBJ2-1|TRBV4-3|NA|many
TGCGCCAGCAGCCAAGATCTGGGGGACCGGCAGTTCTTC
CASSQDLGDRQFF
>TRBJ1-2|TRBV20-1|NA|many
TGCAGTGCCACCCCGTCGGGGGCCTTTGGCTATGGCTACACCTTC
CSATPSGAFGYGYTF
>TRBJ2-1|TRBV7-2|NA|NA
TGTGCCAGCAGCTTAAGGGGGGGCCCTTACAATGAGCAGTTCTTC
CASSLRGGPYNEQFF
>TRBJ2-7|TRBV11-2|TRBD2|NA
TGTGCCAGCAGCCCCCGGGGGGGGCTGTACGAGCAGTACTTC
CASSPRGGLYEQYF
>TRBJ1-3|TRBV5-1|NA|NA
TGCGCCAGCAGCGTGGGATTTTCTGGAAACACCATATATTTT
CASSVGFSGNTIYF
>TRBJ2-7|TRBV12-3/TRBV12-4|TRBD1|many
TGTGCCAGCAGGCTAGGGGACAGAAAACTTTTCTACGAGCAGTACTTC
CASRLGDRKLFYEQYF
>TRBJ2-5|TRBV20-1|NA|NA
TGCAGTGCTAGTTGGGGGCCAGAGACCCAGTACTTC
CSASWGPETQYF
>TRBJ2-7|TRBV5-1|NA|NA
TGCGCCAGCAGCTTGGAGGGGACAACTTACTACGAGCAGTACTTC
CASSLEGTTYYEQYF
>TRBJ2-3|TRBV27|NA|many
TGTGCCAGCATCGGGGGAGGTTACACAGATACGCAGTATTTT
CASIGGGYTDTQYF
>TRBJ1-6|TRBV4-3|NA|few
TGCGCCAGCAGCCAAGATCAGACTGTTCTACGGTCACCCCTCCACTTT
CASSQDQTVLRSPLHF
>TRBJ1-1|TRBV20-1|NA|few
TGCAGTGCTAGGGGGGGCCCCATGGAGGACACTGAAGCTTTCTTT
CSARGGPMEDTEAFF
>TRBJ2-5|TRBV5-1|NA|many
TGCGCCAGCCAACGAGCGGAACAAGAGACCCAGTACTTC
CASQRAEQETQYF
>TRBJ2-3|TRBV11-2|NA|many
TGTGCCAGCAGCTTAGTTCCGGGCACAGATACGCAGTATTTT
CASSLVPGTDTQYF
>TRBJ1-1|TRBV10-1|NA|NA
TGCGCCAGCAGTGGTAACAGATTGAACACTGAAGCTTTCTTT
CASSGNRLNTEAFF